This T cell receptor beta chain originates from a study of cytomegalovirus exposure and HLA in healthy donors. The germline gives CDR1 MDHEN, CDR2 SYDVKM. The CDR3 contains 17 residues. The V and J ends lost 6 bases and 0 bases, in that order; junction bases with no gene match: 11. PCR primers comprised 60 Vbeta and 13 Jbeta primers. Using immunoSEQ multiplex PCR, the repertoire was profiled, and TCRdb retains in-frame clones only, with some absent. Altogether fewer than 200,000 clones are present, 75% to 85% being singletons, with the ten largest covering less than 15%. Source material: PBMCs. This sequence joins TRBV28 and TRBJ2-1; 7 bases are a match to TRBD2. This receptor was identified in a woman in her thirties in good health and CMV-seropositive. CDR3 DNA: TGTGCCAGCAGCCTATGGGCGAGGACTAGCTCCTACAATGAGCAGTTCTTC. It yields the protein CASSLWARTSSYNEQFF.